Each of the 16 T cell receptor beta chains below was sequenced from the same sample in a study of metastatic and nonmetastatic thyroid tumors. TCRdb re-analyzed the PCR reads using MiXCR. This sample has approximately 12,000 clones; approximately 32% occur once, and the top ten carry roughly 10%. Patients were all untreated before their thyroid surgery. Sequencing used tumor tissue. The source is a female donor with papillary thyroid cancer or a benign thyroid nodule (not recorded which). Some clones in this sample may be carry-over from other donors' samples.

The V and J genes are TRBV11-3 and TRBJ2-7, with 11 positions matching TRBD1. Trimming at V came to 3 bases and at J to 6 bases, leaving 10 bases not matched to a gene. This CDR3 comprises 16 residues. Germline loops: CDR1 SGHNT, CDR2 YENEEA. The DNA for the CDR3 is TGTGCCAGCAGCTTCCGCGGACAGGGGGCGAGGGTCGAGCAGTACTTC. Translation gives CASSFRGQGARVEQYF. Filled out from reference TRBV11-3 and TRBJ2-7, the complete variable domain reads EAGVVQSPRYKIIEKKQPVAFWCNPISGHNTLYWYLQNLGQGPELLIRYENEEAVDDSQLPKDRFSAERLKGVDSTLKIQPAELGDSAVYLCASSFRGQGARVEQYFGPGTRLTVT.

This clone is labeled medium-sized. This chain uses TRBV19 with TRBJ2-5; D ambiguous. V was pared by 1 base and J by 4 bases, with 4 bases between. CDR1 and CDR2 (germline): LNHDA, SQIVND (reference sequence). The CDR3 length is 12 residues. For the CDR3, the DNA is TGTGCCAGTAGTATAGCTGGAGAGACCCAGTACTTC. Translation: CASSIAGETQYF. Variable domain in full (rest from reference TRBV19 and TRBJ2-5): DGGITQSPKYLFRKEGQNVTLSCEQNLNHDAMYWYRQDPGQGLRLIYYSQIVNDFQKGDIAEGYSVSREKKESFPLTVTSAQKNPTAFYLCASSIAGETQYFGPGTRLLVL.

This clone has only a few counts. This chain links TRBV6-2 or TRBV6-3 with TRBJ1-3; D possibly corresponds to TRBD1 (6 bases). Germline CDR1 is MNHEY and CDR2 is SVGEGT. Trimming removed 8 bases at V and 7 bases at J, with 15 bases between. The CDR3 runs to 13 residues. The CDR3: CASQATGLNTIYF. The CDR3 coding sequence is TGTGCCAGCCAGGCGACAGGCCTCAACACCATATATTTT.

By frequency in the sample, this clone is medium-sized. The gene calls are TRBV6-1 and TRBJ2-5; D call uncertain. V was clipped by 6 bases and J by 1 base, with 12 bases between them. The CDR3 sequence is 14 residues long. The germline V gene has CDR1 MNHNS and CDR2 SASEGT. The CDR3 DNA reads as TGTGCCAGCAGGGTGTCCCGGGTCCAAGAGACCCAGTACTTC. Its translation: CASRVSRVQETQYF.

This clone was observed a few times. This sequence joins TRBV2 and TRBJ2-3, with D unclear. The germline gives CDR1 SNHLY, CDR2 FYNNEI. Trimming cost V 6 bases and J 3 bases, with 16 bases left between them. This CDR3 spans 15 amino acids. CDR3 protein: CASREISWVTDTQYF. The DNA for the CDR3 is TGTGCCAGCAGGGAAATATCGTGGGTAACAGATACGCAGTATTTT.

This clone was detected ten times or more. The CDR3 nucleotides read TGTGCCAGCAGCCCCAATATCGGGGCCACGGGGGCCTACGAGCAGTACTTC. Protein product: CASSPNIGATGAYEQYF. The chain links TRBV4-2 to TRBJ2-7; D is possibly TRBD2 (6 bases). V was cut by 4 bases and J by 2 bases, with 21 bases left in between. Germline assignment: CDR1 LGHNA and CDR2 YNFKEQ. The CDR3 is 17 amino acids.

The chain employs TRBV6-2 or TRBV6-3 and TRBJ1-6, with D possibly being TRBD1 (6 bases). The CDR3 runs to 14 residues. CDR1 and CDR2 from the germline V gene are MNHEY and SVGEGT. Trimming stripped 2 bases from V and 9 bases from J, with 11 bases between. CDR3 sequence (DNA): TGTGCCAGCAGTTACGGGGACACAAGTTCACCCCTCCACTTT. Its translation: CASSYGDTSSPLHF.

This clone came up a few times. The chain is built from TRBV24-1 and TRBJ2-3; D might be TRBD1 or TRBD2, each matching 6 bases. The V gene lost 4 bases and the J gene lost 5 bases, with 12 bases spanning the gap. The CDR3 consists of 14 residues. Germline V gene lookup returns CDR1 KGHDR and CDR2 SFDVKD. The CDR3 loop reads CATSDKGGEDTQYF. CDR3 in DNA: TGTGCCACCAGTGACAAGGGGGGAGAAGATACGCAGTATTTT.

The V gene is TRBV11-3, the J gene TRBJ2-7; D is perhaps TRBD2 (5 bases). Germline V CDR1 and CDR2: SGHNT, YENEEA. Trimming stripped 7 bases from V and 1 base from J, with 11 bases between. The CDR3 extends over 13 amino acids. CDR3 residues: CASMAGVSYEQYF. The CDR3 nucleotides are TGTGCCAGCATGGCGGGTGTATCCTACGAGCAGTACTTC.

This clone was seen a handful of times. This chain links TRBV2 with TRBJ2-2, with unresolved D. CDR1 and CDR2 from the germline V gene are SNHLY and FYNNEI. V lost 4 bases and J lost 7, with 7 bases in between. CDR3 size: 12 residues. The CDR3 loop reads CASSGGIGELFF. The CDR3 DNA follows: TGTGCCAGCAGTGGGGGAATCGGGGAGCTGTTTTTT.

This chain joins TRBV27 and TRBJ1-5; unclear D gene. CDR3 length: 13 amino acids. Germline V CDR1 and CDR2: MNHEY, SMNVEV (reference sequence). Trimming pared 5 bases from V and 1 base from J, leaving 6 bases between. CDR3 region: CASSVRSNQPQHF. As DNA, the CDR3 is TGTGCCAGCAGTGTGAGAAGCAATCAGCCCCAGCATTTT.

This clone came up a few times. The chain uses TRBV6-1 and TRBJ2-5; 9 bases line up with TRBD1. Germline CDR1 MNHNS, CDR2 SASEGT. V was pared by 6 bases and J by 5 bases, with 7 bases of the junction left unmatched. This CDR3 has 14 residues. The CDR3 DNA is TGTGCCAGCAGCCTTACAGGGGGCAGGGAGACCCAGTACTTC. It yields the protein CASSLTGGRETQYF.

Relative to its sample, this clone is medium-sized (0.01 to 0.1%). The chain links TRBV12-3 or TRBV12-4 to TRBJ2-2; 9 bases map to TRBD2. This CDR3 has 16 residues. The junction had 9 bases not matched to a gene; V was cut back by 4 bases and J by 6 bases. CDR3 nucleotide sequence: TGTGCCAGCAGTTCCCTGCGGGGGGGAAGATCCGGGGAGCTGTTTTTT. Its protein is CASSSLRGGRSGELFF.

The chain couples TRBV20-1 to TRBJ2-2; no firm D call. The germline CDR1 and CDR2 sequences are DFQATT and SNEGSKA (reference sequence). Trimming shortened V by 2 bases and J by 4 bases, and 11 bases separated the two germline ends. This CDR3 contains 14 residues. The CDR3 sequence: CSARRPWVTGELFF. The CDR3 nucleotides read TGCAGTGCTAGAAGGCCCTGGGTCACCGGGGAGCTGTTTTTT.

The chain is built from TRBV20-1 and TRBJ2-5; weak D call: TRBD2 (5 bases). V lost 2 bases and J lost 1, with 14 bases in between. Germline CDR1 reads DFQATT; CDR2 reads SNEGSKA (reference sequence). This CDR3 contains 15 residues. CDR3 nucleotide sequence: TGCAGTGCTAGAACTCTAGGACTCCCCCAAGAGACCCAGTACTTC. It codes for CSARTLGLPQETQYF.

Here the CDR3 DNA reads TGTGCCATCAGTGAGTCGGCAGGGGGCTACGAGCAGTACTTC. Translating gives CAISESAGGYEQYF. The chain couples TRBV10-3 to TRBJ2-7; 7 nucleotides agree with TRBD1. Germline CDR1 ENHRY, CDR2 SYGVKD. V shed 0 bases and J 3 bases; nucleotides not matched to a gene: 2. This CDR3 has 14 amino acids.